The next 26 T cell receptor beta chains were all read from a single sample in a study of cytomegalovirus exposure and HLA in healthy donors. Vbeta (60) and Jbeta (13) primers were used in the PCR. Profiled with immunoSEQ multiplex PCR; TCRdb holds only in-frame clones, not every one. The top ten clones hold 3.1% of a sample with about 190,000 clones, around 75% of them seen once. The sample taken for sequencing was PBMCs. These receptor sequences come from a woman in her twenties or thirties in good health and CMV-seropositive.

This chain connects TRBV5-4 to TRBJ1-2; 7 positions match TRBD1. Germline-derived CDR1 and CDR2 are SGHNT and YYREEE (reference sequence). V trimming: 2 bases; J trimming: 3 bases; junction bases outside the gene matches: 7. The CDR3 consists of 15 residues. CDR3 coding DNA: TGTGCCAGCAGCTTTTCAAGGGACAGCTACTATGGCTACACCTTC. The encoded protein is CASSFSRDSYYGYTF.

This clone was picked up a small number of times. This rearrangement joins TRBV7-8 to TRBJ1-5; a weak D match, TRBD1 (5 bases). Germline values: CDR1 SGHVS, CDR2 FQNEAQ. V was pared by 2 bases and J by 4 bases, with 15 bases between. This CDR3 contains 16 residues. The CDR3 sequence is CASSLTTGTRNQPQHF. The CDR3 nucleotides are TGTGCCAGCAGCTTAACCACCGGGACTAGAAATCAGCCCCAGCATTTT.

The CDR3 loop reads CASSEGTAYEQYF. The CDR3 DNA is TGTGCCAGCAGTGAAGGGACAGCCTACGAGCAGTACTTC. The chain links TRBV6-1 to TRBJ2-7; D possibly corresponds to TRBD1 (6 bases). CDR3 length equals 13 residues. The germline V gene has CDR1 MNHNS and CDR2 SASEGT. The V end was cut by 1 base, the J end by 2 bases, with 6 bases between.

CDR3: CASSLVSAGGGGEQYF. The CDR3 DNA reads as TGTGCCAGCAGCTTGGTCTCGGCGGGAGGGGGTGGGGAGCAGTACTTC. This chain uses TRBV5-4 with TRBJ2-7, with 9 bases matching TRBD2. V was clipped by 0 bases and J by 7 bases; unmatched bases: 11. Germline CDR1 reads SGHNT; CDR2 reads YYREEE (reference sequence). The length of the CDR3 is 16 residues.

J is TRBJ2-2 and V is TRBV5-1; D possibly corresponds to TRBD1 (5 bases). Germline loops: CDR1 SGHRS, CDR2 YFSETQ. This CDR3 contains 15 residues. With 0 bases removed from V and 2 bases from J, the gap between germline ends came to 8 bases. The chain's CDR3 is CASSLEGHNTGELFF. The CDR3 DNA follows: TGCGCCAGCAGCTTGGAAGGACATAACACCGGGGAGCTGTTTTTT.

The rearrangement joins TRBV7-9 to TRBJ2-7; 8 bases line up with TRBD1. V was pared by 1 base and J by 3 bases, with 8 bases of the junction left unmatched. Per germline, CDR1 SEHNR and CDR2 FQNEAQ (reference sequence). The CDR3 has 16 residues. CDR3 loop: CASSLGGDRRFYEQYF. DNA for the CDR3: TGTGCCAGCAGCTTAGGGGGGGACAGGCGTTTCTACGAGCAGTACTTC. The full variable domain, its missing parts supplied by reference TRBV7-9 and TRBJ2-7, is DTGVSQNPRHKITKRGQNVTFRCDPISEHNRLYWYRQTLGQGPEFLTYFQNEAQLEKSRLLSDRFSAERPKGSFSTLEIQRTEQGDSAMYLCASSLGGDRRFYEQYFGPGTRLTVT.

V and J are TRBV6-6 and TRBJ2-1, with D perhaps TRBD1 (5 bases). V dropped 5 bases and J dropped 0 bases, with 11 bases sitting between them. There are 15 residues in the CDR3. Germline V CDR1 and CDR2: MNHNY, SVGAGI (reference sequence). CDR3 sequence: CASSIRDSSYNEQFF. The CDR3 DNA is TGTGCCAGCAGTATCAGAGACAGCTCCTACAATGAGCAGTTCTTC.

This chain links TRBV11-3 with TRBJ2-1; D perhaps matches TRBD2 (5 bases). Germline lookup yields CDR1 SGHNT and CDR2 YENEEA. Trimming took 5 bases from V and 7 from J, leaving 15 bases between them. This CDR3 has 14 amino acids. The CDR3 region is CASSPYRGSNEQFF. Written as DNA, the CDR3 is TGTGCCAGCAGCCCCTATCGTGGGAGTAATGAGCAGTTCTTC.

The V and J genes are TRBV19 and TRBJ2-3; no firm D call. CDR1 and CDR2 (germline): LNHDA, SQIVND (reference sequence). Trimming pared 5 bases from V and 1 base from J, leaving 4 bases between. There are 12 residues in the CDR3. The CDR3 loop is CASSFGTDTQYF. The CDR3 nucleotides are TGTGCCAGTAGTTTCGGCACAGATACGCAGTATTTT.

This clone occurred once. This chain links TRBV7-9 with TRBJ2-5; possibly TRBD1 for D (6 bases). Near its end, the DNA agrees better with TRBJ2-7, so the J call may be wrong. The CDR3 totals 16 residues. CDR1 is SEHNR and CDR2 is FQNEAQ in the germline V gene (reference sequence). The CDR3 sequence is CASSSLGQLGRVEQYF. The CDR3, as DNA: TGTGCCAGCAGCTCTCTAGGACAGTTGGGGAGAGTCGAGCAGTACTTC.

This chain connects TRBV7-2 to TRBJ1-4, with TRBD1 as a possible D gene (6 bases). V lost 3 bases and J lost 3, with 11 bases in between. The CDR3 is 15 residues long. Germline assignment: CDR1 SGHTA and CDR2 FQGNSA. CDR3 region: CASSFRGMANEKLFF. CDR3 nucleotides: TGTGCCAGCAGCTTCAGGGGAATGGCTAATGAAAAACTGTTTTTT.

This clone was observed a few times. The chain is built from TRBV5-6 and TRBJ2-1; tentatively, D is TRBD2 (6 bases). Germline V CDR1 and CDR2: SGHDT, YYEEEE. CDR3 length: 15 amino acids. The V and J ends lost 6 bases and 0 bases respectively, with 13 bases between them. CDR3: CASTAGFSSYNEQFF. Here the CDR3 DNA reads TGTGCCAGCACCGCGGGATTTAGCTCCTACAATGAGCAGTTCTTC.

In DNA, the CDR3 is TGTGCCAGCAGCCAAGCTGGCTCCACAGATACGCAGTATTTT. The encoded protein is CASSQAGSTDTQYF. The chain links TRBV14 to TRBJ2-3; D unclear. Trimming stripped 1 base from V and 2 bases from J, with 7 bases between. CDR1 and CDR2 from the germline V gene are SGHDN and FVKESK. The CDR3 has 14 amino acids.

This clone turned up a few times. The V gene is TRBV6-5, the J gene TRBJ2-5; TRBD1 might be the D (5 bases). Germline V gives CDR1 MNHEY, CDR2 SVGAGI. Deletions cut 2 bases from V and 3 bases from J, with 7 bases between. CDR3 size: 13 residues. CDR3 loop: CASSYGAEETQYF. The CDR3 nucleotides read TGTGCCAGCAGTTACGGGGCAGAAGAGACCCAGTACTTC.

The genes are TRBV19 and TRBJ1-2; no definite D call. CDR3 length: 13 residues. Trimming removed 2 bases at V and 13 bases at J, with 17 bases between. The germline V gene has CDR1 LNHDA and CDR2 SQIVND (reference sequence). CDR3 in DNA: TGTGCCAGTAGTATATTAGAGGGTCGGATTCTCACCTTC. It translates to CASSILEGRILTF.

This rearrangement joins TRBV20-1 to TRBJ1-6, with D perhaps matching TRBD1 (6 bases). The CDR3 sequence is 11 residues long. Germline CDR1 is DFQATT and CDR2 is SNEGSKA (reference sequence). V was shortened by 5 bases and J by 8 bases, with 7 bases between the two germline ends. CDR3 protein: CSAHRDSPLHF. DNA for the CDR3: TGCAGTGCTCACAGGGATTCACCCCTCCACTTT.

This rearrangement joins TRBV28 to TRBJ2-1, with D maybe TRBD1 (6 bases). CDR3 length: 16 residues. Germline values: CDR1 MDHEN, CDR2 SYDVKM. Trimming left V 5 bases short and J 4 bases short, with 18 bases between. CDR3 in DNA: TGTGCCAGCAGTCAGCTCGGGACAAGATTATACAATGAGCAGTTCTTC. Translating it yields CASSQLGTRLYNEQFF.

This clone is a singleton in its sample. The chain employs TRBV28 and TRBJ1-2; TRBD1 agrees at 7 bases. CDR1 is MDHEN and CDR2 is SYDVKM in the germline V gene. V dropped 7 bases and J dropped 7; count of bases not matched to a gene: 9. This CDR3 region has 13 residues. The CDR3 DNA sequence: TGTGCCAGCACCCCCAGGGGGGCGGGTGGCTACACCTTC. Translation: CASTPRGAGGYTF.

This chain links TRBV10-2 with TRBJ2-5; a weak D match, TRBD1 (5 bases). Gene TRBJ2-7 matches the end of the DNA better, so the J call may be wrong. Germline lookup yields CDR1 WSHSY and CDR2 SAAADI. This CDR3 has 12 amino acids. The CDR3 sequence: CASSDQGYEQYF. The CDR3 DNA is TGCGCCAGCAGCGACCAGGGCTACGAGCAGTACTTC.

This sequence joins TRBV18 and TRBJ1-3; D might be TRBD1 (5 bases). Germline lookup yields CDR1 KGHSH and CDR2 LQKENI. The ends were cut back, 2 bases at V and 3 bases at J, with 8 bases in the middle. The CDR3 is made up of 14 amino acids. DNA for the CDR3: TGTGCCAGCTCACCAAAAGGGGTTGGAAACACCATATATTTT. This sequence encodes CASSPKGVGNTIYF.

A few counts support this clone. The CDR3 DNA sequence: TGTGCCAGCAGTCGGACTAGCGGACTTGGTAGCTCCTACGAGCAGTACTTC. Translated, it gives CASSRTSGLGSSYEQYF. The chain is built from TRBV2 and TRBJ2-7; the match to TRBD2 covers 10 bases. V shed 5 bases, J shed 0 bases, and the junction held 10 bases outside the gene matches. The CDR3 length is 17 residues. Germline lookup yields CDR1 SNHLY and CDR2 FYNNEI.

The CDR3 DNA sequence: TGTGCCAGCACCCCGGGACAGATCACTGAAGCTTTCTTT. This gives the protein CASTPGQITEAFF. The chain is built from TRBV6-1 and TRBJ1-1; TRBD1 matches at 7 bases. The CDR3 runs 13 residues. The V segment lost 7 bases and the J segment 4 bases; nucleotides outside the gene matches: 6. Germline loops: CDR1 MNHNS, CDR2 SASEGT.

This chain joins TRBV2 and TRBJ2-3, with D possibly TRBD2 on 6 matching bases. Per the germline V gene, CDR1 is SNHLY and CDR2 is FYNNEI. V shed 6 bases and J shed 4 bases, with 11 bases lying between them. This CDR3 is 13 amino acids long. CDR3 amino acids: CASRISSADTQYF. CDR3 bases: TGTGCCAGCAGAATTTCTAGCGCAGATACGCAGTATTTT. Full variable domain (remainder filled in from reference TRBV2 and TRBJ2-3): EPEVTQTPSHQVTQMGQEVILRCVPISNHLYFYWYRQILGQKVEFLVSFYNNEISEKSEIFDDQFSVERPDGSNFTLKIRSTKLEDSAMYFCASRISSADTQYFGPGTRLTVL.

The chain uses TRBV27 and TRBJ1-2; 7 nucleotides line up with TRBD1. There are 15 residues in the CDR3. Germline lookup yields CDR1 MNHEY and CDR2 SMNVEV (reference sequence). After removal of 3 bases from V and 3 bases from J, the junction contained 7 bases not matched to a gene. The CDR3: CASSFRGGAYYGYTF. The CDR3 nucleotides read TGTGCCAGCAGTTTCAGAGGGGGCGCTTACTATGGCTACACCTTC.

This sequence joins TRBV29-1 and TRBJ2-7; maybe TRBD2 (6 bases). The V end was cut by 4 bases, the J end by 5 bases, with 15 bases between. There are 13 residues in the CDR3. Germline CDR1 SQVTM, CDR2 ANQGSEA. DNA for the CDR3: TGCAGCGTTGTAAGGCCGGAGGGCCACGAGCAGTACTTC. Translating gives CSVVRPEGHEQYF.

This clone has just a few counts. The chain's CDR3 is CASSVTGLNNEQFF. CDR3 coding DNA: TGTGCCAGCAGTGTGACAGGGTTAAACAATGAGCAGTTCTTC. This sequence joins TRBV6-5 and TRBJ2-1; 7 bases are shared with TRBD1. V trimming: 5 bases; J trimming: 5 bases; junction bases outside the gene matches: 6. CDR1 is MNHEY, CDR2 SVGAGI, per germline. The CDR3 is 14 residues long.